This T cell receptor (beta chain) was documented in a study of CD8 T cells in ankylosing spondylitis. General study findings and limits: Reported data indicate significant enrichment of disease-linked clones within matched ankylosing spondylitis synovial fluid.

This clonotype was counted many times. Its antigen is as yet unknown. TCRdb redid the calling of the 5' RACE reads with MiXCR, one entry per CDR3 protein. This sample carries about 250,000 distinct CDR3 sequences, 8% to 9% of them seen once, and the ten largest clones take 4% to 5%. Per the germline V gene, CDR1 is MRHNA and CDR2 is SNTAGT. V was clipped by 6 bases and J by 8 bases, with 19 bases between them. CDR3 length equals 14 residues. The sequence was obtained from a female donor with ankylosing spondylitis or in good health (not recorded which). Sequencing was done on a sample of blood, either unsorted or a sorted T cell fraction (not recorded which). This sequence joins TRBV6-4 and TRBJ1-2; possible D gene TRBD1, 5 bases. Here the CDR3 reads CASSKDIAIEGYTF. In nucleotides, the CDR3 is TGTGCCAGCAGCAAGGACATAGCCATTGAGGGCTACACCTTC.